Sequencing of this TCR beta chain was carried out in a study of blood T cell repertoires in COVID-19. Whole-study context: Material from acute and convalescent COVID-19 was sourced from the United States, Italy and Spain.

Between the trimmed V and J ends, which lost 1 base and 2 bases, there was a span of 10 bases. Germline-derived CDR1 and CDR2 are SGHKS and YYEKEE (reference sequence). CDR3 length: 14 amino acids. Per the original data handling: Reference gene primers were amplified, and this amplification served to estimate nucleated cell counts. Sequencing was performed with immunoSEQ multiplex PCR; in TCRdb, only in-frame clones are kept and a portion is missing. V, J and clone size reflect that table, while D and trimming were determined from the DNA. The sample gives around 270,000 clones, roughly 90% of which show up once; under 0.95% is in the top ten.

This chain connects TRBV5-5 to TRBJ2-7, with D possibly TRBD1 on 5 matching bases. This receptor was taken from a man aged 25-45 years with acute or convalescent COVID-19. The specimen sequenced was peripheral blood. In DNA, the CDR3 is TGTGCCAGCAGCTTGCAGGGAACCCCCTACGAGCAGTACTTC. Translating it yields CASSLQGTPYEQYF.